Below are 17 T cell receptor beta chains sequenced from a single sample in a study of cytomegalovirus exposure and HLA in healthy donors. Here immunoSEQ multiplex PCR was the method, and the copy in TCRdb shows in-frame clones only, minus some. The sample yields over 200,000 clones, approximately 80% seen once. The sequencing sample was made of PBMCs. The receptors were sampled from a woman aged 30 to 39 in good health and CMV-seropositive.

The chain combines TRBV7-9 with TRBJ2-1; D unclear. Trimming removed 1 base from V and 7 bases from J, with 11 bases in between. CDR1 SEHNR and CDR2 FQNEAQ come from the germline V gene (reference sequence). The CDR3 is 14 residues long. The CDR3 loop is CASSLEQMRNEQFF. CDR3 coding DNA: TGTGCCAGCAGCTTAGAGCAAATGAGGAATGAGCAGTTCTTC.

This chain joins TRBV5-4 and TRBJ2-7; possible D gene TRBD2, 5 bases. The germline V gene has CDR1 SGHNT and CDR2 YYREEE (reference sequence). The germline V and J ends were trimmed by 1 base and 0 bases, with 8 bases remaining between them. The CDR3 sequence is 14 residues long. Here the CDR3 reads CASSLIGSSYEQYF. The CDR3 DNA follows: TGTGCCAGCAGCTTGATAGGGAGCTCCTACGAGCAGTACTTC.

J is TRBJ2-2 and V is TRBV5-6; the D is unclear. CDR3 length: 14 amino acids. Trimming pared 0 bases from V and 5 bases from J, leaving 8 bases between. Germline CDR1 reads SGHDT; CDR2 reads YYEEEE. CDR3: CASSLAVVTGELFF. The CDR3 DNA reads TGTGCCAGCAGCTTGGCCGTGGTAACCGGGGAGCTGTTTTTT.

V and J are TRBV2 and TRBJ1-1; D unclear. The CDR3 totals 14 residues. Trimming shortened V by 4 bases and J by 4 bases, and 13 bases separated the two germline ends. Germline V gene lookup returns CDR1 SNHLY and CDR2 FYNNEI. The CDR3 DNA reads as TGTGCCAGCAGTGTTCGTCAGCTGGGCACTGAAGCTTTCTTT. As protein: CASSVRQLGTEAFF.

In this sample, this clone turned up a few times. The V gene is TRBV12-5, the J gene TRBJ1-2, with D uncertain. The CDR3 sequence is 12 residues long. V shed 2 bases and J shed 7 bases, with 8 bases lying between them. The germline CDR1 and CDR2 sequences are LGHNT and FRNRAP. The CDR3 region is CASGLLTGGYTF. The CDR3 region has the DNA TGTGCTAGTGGTTTGCTTACGGGTGGCTACACCTTC.

V and J are TRBV7-2 and TRBJ2-2, with 7 bases identical to TRBD1. Germline loops: CDR1 SGHTA, CDR2 FQGNSA. The CDR3 is made up of 14 amino acids. With 5 bases clipped from V and 5 bases from J, the junction kept 5 bases outside the gene matches. The CDR3 DNA is TGTGCCAGCAGCGAGGGACAGCAGACCGGGGAGCTGTTTTTT. It yields the protein CASSEGQQTGELFF. Together with reference TRBV7-2 and TRBJ2-2, the CDR3 gives the full variable domain: GAGVSQSPSNKVTEKGKDVELRCDPISGHTALYWYRQSLGQGLEFLIYFQGNSAPDKSGLPSDRFSAERTGGSVSTLTIQRTQQEDSAVYLCASSEGQQTGELFFGEGSRLTVL.

The rearrangement uses TRBV5-1 and TRBJ2-5, with 8 bases fitting TRBD1. Looked up from germline, CDR1 is SGHRS and CDR2 is YFSETQ. The CDR3 contains 15 residues. Germline trimming cut 1 base from V and 5 bases from J; bases unmatched to any gene: 7. The CDR3 DNA is TGCGCCAGCAGCTTGCAAACCAGGGGGCTGGAGACCCAGTACTTC. Its translation: CASSLQTRGLETQYF.

This chain uses TRBV9 with TRBJ1-3, with unresolved D. The V end lost 2 bases, the J end lost 0 bases, and 18 bases lay between the germline ends. The CDR3 runs to 18 residues. Germline V gene sequence: CDR1 SGDLS, CDR2 YYNGEE. CDR3 sequence (DNA): TGTGCCAGCAGCGTTACGCTGGGCTCAACTATCTCTGGAAACACCATATATTTT. Translation gives CASSVTLGSTISGNTIYF.

This chain connects TRBV7-9 to TRBJ1-2; perhaps TRBD1 as D (5 bases). The CDR3 is 13 residues long. CDR1 SEHNR and CDR2 FQNEAQ come from the germline V gene (reference sequence). V lost 5 bases and J 8 bases, leaving 15 bases between the germline ends. The CDR3 spells CASSPPGRGGYTF. The CDR3 bases are TGTGCCAGCAGCCCCCCGGGGCGGGGCGGCTACACCTTC.

The V gene is TRBV4-1, the J gene TRBJ1-4; D is undetermined. The CDR3 has 15 amino acids. V lost 4 bases and J lost 0, with 9 bases in between. CDR1 is MGHRA and CDR2 is YSYEKL in the germline V gene. The CDR3 DNA reads TGCGCCAGCAGCCGCCCTGGGTCAACTAATGAAAAACTGTTTTTT. As protein: CASSRPGSTNEKLFF.

The chain combines TRBV27 with TRBJ1-2; the D gene is possibly TRBD1 (6 bases). Germline values: CDR1 MNHEY, CDR2 SMNVEV (reference sequence). CDR3 length equals 16 residues. V lost 3 bases to trimming and J lost 8 bases, with 22 bases between them. This CDR3 is CASSFQGNRVQEGYTF. The CDR3 nucleotides are TGTGCCAGCAGTTTTCAGGGGAACAGGGTGCAAGAGGGCTACACCTTC.

The gene calls are TRBV19 and TRBJ1-1; D is perhaps TRBD1 (5 bases). This CDR3 has 15 residues. Trimming stripped 5 bases from V and 6 bases from J, with 19 bases between. CDR1 is LNHDA, CDR2 SQIVND, per germline (reference sequence). This chain's CDR3 is CASSPQLGTLAEAFF. CDR3 DNA sequence: TGTGCCAGTAGTCCCCAGTTAGGGACTTTAGCTGAAGCTTTCTTT.

V and J are TRBV30 and TRBJ1-1; 7 nucleotides align to TRBD1. Germline V CDR1 and CDR2: GTSNPN, SVGIG (reference sequence). After removal of 4 bases from V and 7 bases from J, the junction contained 12 bases not matched to a gene. The CDR3 is made up of 14 amino acids. CDR3 DNA: TGTGCCTGGACCGTCCCCAACAGGGGCCATGAAGCTTTCTTT. Translated: CAWTVPNRGHEAFF.

The genes are TRBV6-5 and TRBJ1-1; D is ambiguous. The V end lost 5 bases, the J end lost 1 base, and 8 bases lay between the germline ends. The germline V gene encodes CDR1 MNHEY and CDR2 SVGAGI. The CDR3 runs 13 residues. CDR3 protein: CASSREANTEAFF. The CDR3 DNA reads TGTGCCAGCAGTCGGGAGGCGAACACTGAAGCTTTCTTT.

The chain combines TRBV30 with TRBJ1-2; D unclear. Per germline, CDR1 GTSNPN and CDR2 SVGIG (reference sequence). Trimming stripped 6 bases from V and 6 bases from J, with 8 bases between. This CDR3 has 10 residues. The CDR3 here is CACRDDGYTF. The CDR3 coding sequence is TGTGCCTGTAGGGATGATGGCTACACCTTC.

The gene calls are TRBV2 and TRBJ2-1; 9 nucleotides line up with TRBD1. The J segment lost 8 bases and the V segment lost 5 bases, leaving 16 bases of the junction unmatched. Germline V CDR1 and CDR2: SNHLY, FYNNEI. The CDR3 runs 17 residues. Written as DNA, the CDR3 is TGTGCCAGCAGTACAAACCGGGACAGGGTAACGTTCGATGAGCAGTTCTTC. It yields the protein CASSTNRDRVTFDEQFF.

CDR3 bases: TGTGCCAGCAGAACTCCGGGACGCAATCAGCCCCAGCATTTT. This gives the protein CASRTPGRNQPQHF. The chain recombines TRBV28 with TRBJ1-5; tentative D call: TRBD1 (5 bases). Between the trimmed V and J ends, which lost 6 bases and 2 bases, there was a span of 11 bases. CDR1 and CDR2 from the germline V gene are MDHEN and SYDVKM. The CDR3 spans 14 residues.